The clone carrying this TCR beta chain was seen only once. Its matching antigen is unknown. Here immunoSEQ multiplex PCR was the method, and the copy in TCRdb shows in-frame clones only, minus some. The sample lists 150,000 to 200,000 clones, 85% to 95% occurring once. This record comes from a study of T cell responses to AZD1222 COVID-19 vaccine. V lost 3 bases to trimming and J lost 7 bases, with 10 bases between them. The CDR3 runs to 14 residues. Germline loops: CDR1 MDHEN, CDR2 SYDVKM. Study-wide points: Most donors were white British, females outnumbered males, and clonal diversity was possibly underestimated.

The V and J genes are TRBV28 and TRBJ1-6; weak D call: TRBD1 (5 bases). The sequences come from peripheral blood, collected on day 0 of AZD1222 vaccination. This clonotype was sampled from an adult in good health. The CDR3 spells CASSFQGANSPLHF. The CDR3 nucleotides read TGTGCCAGCAGTTTTCAGGGAGCCAATTCACCCCTCCACTTT.